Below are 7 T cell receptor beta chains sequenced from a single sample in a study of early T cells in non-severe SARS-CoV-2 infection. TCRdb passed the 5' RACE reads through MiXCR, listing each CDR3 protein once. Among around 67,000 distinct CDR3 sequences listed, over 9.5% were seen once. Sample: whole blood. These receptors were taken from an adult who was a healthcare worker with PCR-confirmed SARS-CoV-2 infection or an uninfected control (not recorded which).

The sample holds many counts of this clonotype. The CDR3 reads CASREGGRKNEQFF. The CDR3 DNA reads as TGTGCCAGCAGGGAGGGGGGTCGTAAAAATGAGCAGTTCTTC. This chain links TRBV6-5 with TRBJ2-1, with D tentatively TRBD1 or TRBD2 (6 bases each). Trimming left V 6 bases short and J 7 bases short, with 16 bases between. CDR1 is MNHEY and CDR2 is SVGAGI in the germline V gene. This CDR3 spans 14 amino acids.

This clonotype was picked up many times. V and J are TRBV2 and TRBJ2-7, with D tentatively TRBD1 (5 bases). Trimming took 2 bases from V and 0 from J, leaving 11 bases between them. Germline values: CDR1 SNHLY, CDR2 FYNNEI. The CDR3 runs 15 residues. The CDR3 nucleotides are TGTGCCAGCAGTGAACGAGACAGTATCTCCTACGAGCAGTACTTC. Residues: CASSERDSISYEQYF.

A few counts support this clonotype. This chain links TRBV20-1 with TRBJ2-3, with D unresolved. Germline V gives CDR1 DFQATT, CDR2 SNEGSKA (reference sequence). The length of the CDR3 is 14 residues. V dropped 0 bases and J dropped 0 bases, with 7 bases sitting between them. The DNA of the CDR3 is TGCAGTGCTAGAGATCCTTCAAGCACAGATACGCAGTATTTT. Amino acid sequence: CSARDPSSTDTQYF.

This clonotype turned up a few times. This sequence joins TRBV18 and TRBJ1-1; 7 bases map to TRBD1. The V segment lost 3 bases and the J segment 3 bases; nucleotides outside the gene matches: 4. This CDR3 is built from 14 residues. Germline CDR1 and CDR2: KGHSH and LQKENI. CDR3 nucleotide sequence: TGTGCCAGCTCACCTCTCGGGACAGACACTGAAGCTTTCTTT. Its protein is CASSPLGTDTEAFF.

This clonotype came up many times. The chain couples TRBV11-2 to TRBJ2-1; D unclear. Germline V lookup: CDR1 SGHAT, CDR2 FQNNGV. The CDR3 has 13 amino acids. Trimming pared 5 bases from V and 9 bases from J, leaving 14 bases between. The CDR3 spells CASSPLLDAEQFF. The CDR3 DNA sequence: TGTGCCAGCAGCCCCCTTTTGGACGCTGAGCAGTTCTTC.

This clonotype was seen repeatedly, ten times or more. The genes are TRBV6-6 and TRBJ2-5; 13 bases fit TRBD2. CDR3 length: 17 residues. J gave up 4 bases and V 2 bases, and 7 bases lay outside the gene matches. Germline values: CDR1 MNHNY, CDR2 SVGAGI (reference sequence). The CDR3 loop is CASSYPGLAGFGETQYF. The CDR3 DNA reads TGTGCCAGCAGTTACCCGGGACTAGCGGGATTCGGAGAGACCCAGTACTTC.

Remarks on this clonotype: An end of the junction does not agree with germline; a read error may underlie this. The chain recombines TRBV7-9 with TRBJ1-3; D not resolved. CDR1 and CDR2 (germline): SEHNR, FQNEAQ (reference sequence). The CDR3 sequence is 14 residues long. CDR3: CVSSQLGSENTIYF. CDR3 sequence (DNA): TGTGTCAGCAGCCAATTGGGATCGGAAAACACCATATATTTT.